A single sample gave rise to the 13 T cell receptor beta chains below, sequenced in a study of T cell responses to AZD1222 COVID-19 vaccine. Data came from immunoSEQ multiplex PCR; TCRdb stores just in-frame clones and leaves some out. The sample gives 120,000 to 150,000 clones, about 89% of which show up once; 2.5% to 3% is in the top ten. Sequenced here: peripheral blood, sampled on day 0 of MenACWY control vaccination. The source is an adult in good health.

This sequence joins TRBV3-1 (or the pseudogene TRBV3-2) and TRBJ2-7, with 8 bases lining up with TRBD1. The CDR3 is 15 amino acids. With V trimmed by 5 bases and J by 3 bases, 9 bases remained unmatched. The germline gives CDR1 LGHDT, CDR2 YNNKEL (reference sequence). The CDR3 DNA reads TGTGCCAGCAGCTCAGGATCCAGGGGGCTCTACGAGCAGTACTTC. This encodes CASSSGSRGLYEQYF.

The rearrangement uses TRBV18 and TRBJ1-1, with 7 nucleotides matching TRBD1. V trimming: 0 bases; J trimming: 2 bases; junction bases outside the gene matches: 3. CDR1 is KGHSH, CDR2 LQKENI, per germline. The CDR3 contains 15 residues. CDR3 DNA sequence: TGTGCCAGCTCACCACCGAAAGGGGGCAACACTGAAGCTTTCTTT. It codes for CASSPPKGGNTEAFF.

The CDR3 nucleotides read TGTGCCAGCAGCCGTGGGACTCGCGCCTACGAGCAGTACTTC. As protein: CASSRGTRAYEQYF. The chain couples TRBV2 to TRBJ2-7, with a possible D match to TRBD2 (6 bases). Deletions cut 6 bases from V and 2 bases from J, with 14 bases between. This CDR3 has 14 amino acids. Germline loops: CDR1 SNHLY, CDR2 FYNNEI.

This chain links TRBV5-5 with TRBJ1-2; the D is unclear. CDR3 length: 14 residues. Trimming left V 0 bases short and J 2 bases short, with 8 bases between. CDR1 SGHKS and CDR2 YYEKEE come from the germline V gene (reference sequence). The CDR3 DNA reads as TGTGCCAGCAGCTTGGTCCAGGACAACTATGGCTACACCTTC. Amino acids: CASSLVQDNYGYTF.

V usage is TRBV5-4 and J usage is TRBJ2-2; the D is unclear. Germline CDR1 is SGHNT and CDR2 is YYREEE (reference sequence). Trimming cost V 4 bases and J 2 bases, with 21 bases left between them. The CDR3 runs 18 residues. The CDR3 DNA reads TGTGCCAGCAGCGACCCCGCCGCACGGAATAGTAACACCGGGGAGCTGTTTTTT. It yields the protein CASSDPAARNSNTGELFF.

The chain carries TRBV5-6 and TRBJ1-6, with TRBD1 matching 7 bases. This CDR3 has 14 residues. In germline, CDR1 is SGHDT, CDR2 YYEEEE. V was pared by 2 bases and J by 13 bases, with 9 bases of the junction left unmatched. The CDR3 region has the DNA TGTGCCAGCAGCTTCGGACAGGCCTTGGGGCCCCTCCACTTT. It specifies CASSFGQALGPLHF.

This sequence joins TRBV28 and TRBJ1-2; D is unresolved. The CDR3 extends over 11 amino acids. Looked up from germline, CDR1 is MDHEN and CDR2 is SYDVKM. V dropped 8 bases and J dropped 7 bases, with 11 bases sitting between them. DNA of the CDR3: TGTGCCAGCGGAATGTATAGTGGCTACACCTTC. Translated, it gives CASGMYSGYTF.

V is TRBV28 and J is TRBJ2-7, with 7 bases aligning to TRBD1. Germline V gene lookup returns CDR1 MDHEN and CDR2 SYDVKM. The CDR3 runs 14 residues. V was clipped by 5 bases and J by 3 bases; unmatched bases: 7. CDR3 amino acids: CASSIPGQIYEQYF. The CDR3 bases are TGTGCCAGCAGTATACCGGGACAGATCTACGAGCAGTACTTC.

CDR3 region: CASTFSGRTYEQYF. In nucleotides, the CDR3 is TGTGCCAGCACCTTCAGCGGGAGGACCTACGAGCAGTACTTC. This chain connects TRBV28 to TRBJ2-7; 9 bases are shared with TRBD2. This CDR3 region has 14 residues. Germline V gives CDR1 MDHEN, CDR2 SYDVKM. V lost 7 bases and J lost 2; bases outside the gene matches: 6.

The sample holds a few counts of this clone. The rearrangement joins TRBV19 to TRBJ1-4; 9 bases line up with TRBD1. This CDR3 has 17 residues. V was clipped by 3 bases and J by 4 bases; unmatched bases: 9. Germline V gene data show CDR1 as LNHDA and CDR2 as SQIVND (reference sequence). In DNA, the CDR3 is TGTGCCAGTAGTATCTGGGACAGGGTTGAGGGTAATGAAAAACTGTTTTTT. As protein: CASSIWDRVEGNEKLFF.

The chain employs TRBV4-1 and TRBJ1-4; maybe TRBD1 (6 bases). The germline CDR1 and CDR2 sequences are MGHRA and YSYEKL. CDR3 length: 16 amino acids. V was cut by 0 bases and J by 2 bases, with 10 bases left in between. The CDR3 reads CASSQDGGRTNEKLFF. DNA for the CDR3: TGCGCCAGCAGCCAAGATGGGGGGCGGACTAATGAAAAACTGTTTTTT.

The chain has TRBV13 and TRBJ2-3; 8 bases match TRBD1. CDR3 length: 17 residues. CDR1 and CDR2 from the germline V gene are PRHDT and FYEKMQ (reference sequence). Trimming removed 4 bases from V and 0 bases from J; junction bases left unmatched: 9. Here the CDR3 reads CASSSGTGFASTDTQYF. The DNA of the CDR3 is TGTGCCAGCAGCTCCGGGACAGGTTTCGCTAGCACAGATACGCAGTATTTT. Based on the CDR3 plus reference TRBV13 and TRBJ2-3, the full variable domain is AAGVIQSPRHLIKEKRETATLKCYPIPRHDTVYWYQQGPGQDPQFLISFYEKMQSDKGSIPDRFSAQQFSDYHSELNMSSLELGDSALYFCASSSGTGFASTDTQYFGPGTRLTVL.

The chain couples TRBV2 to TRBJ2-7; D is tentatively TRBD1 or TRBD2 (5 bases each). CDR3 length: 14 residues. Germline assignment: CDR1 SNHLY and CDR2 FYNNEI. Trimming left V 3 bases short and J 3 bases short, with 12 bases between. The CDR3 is CASSDPGGSYEQYF. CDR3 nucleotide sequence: TGTGCCAGCAGTGACCCTGGGGGTAGCTACGAGCAGTACTTC.